Below are 26 T cell receptor beta chains sequenced from a single sample in a study of tumor-infiltrating lymphocytes in primary liver carcinoma. Germline DNA was also extracted, with blood RNA taken from unsorted whole blood. A primer in the constant region served to generate TCR beta cDNA from about 480 ng of total RNA. Library construction for TCR beta comprised three nested multiplex PCR rounds performed with slightly modified ARM-PCR. Use of TRBV1-TRBV30 forward primers with a C-beta reverse primer characterized the first two PCR rounds, which lasted around 11 cycles each. TCRdb re-called the multiplex PCR reads with MiXCR, one entry per CDR3 protein. The table has fewer than 400,000 distinct CDR3 sequences, 60% to 80% seen once. The sequenced sample consisted of peripheral blood. All receptors come from a man between 35 and 55 years old with primary liver carcinoma and hepatitis B virus infection.

The chain recombines TRBV30 with TRBJ2-3; no clear D gene. Trimming cost V 5 bases and J 6 bases, with 15 bases left between them. In germline, CDR1 is GTSNPN, CDR2 SVGIG (reference sequence). The CDR3 is 13 residues long. The CDR3 loop reads CAWGDTWADTQYF. The CDR3 DNA reads TGTGCCTGGGGAGATACCTGGGCCGATACGCAGTATTTT.

About this clonotype itself: A much more abundant neighbour one base away suggests this may be a read error. The V gene is TRBV29-1, the J gene TRBJ2-3, with 10 nucleotides matching TRBD2. From germline, CDR1 is SQVTM and CDR2 ANQGSEA. This CDR3 is 15 amino acids long. CDR3 residues: CCVEDVAGGPDTQYF. The CDR3 bases are TGCTGCGTTGAAGATGTAGCGGGAGGCCCCGATACGCAGTATTTT.

The genes are TRBV28 and TRBJ2-7, with D unclear. Germline V CDR1 and CDR2: MDHEN, SYDVKM. The CDR3 has 12 amino acids. Trimming left V 5 bases short and J 3 bases short, with 8 bases between. The DNA of the CDR3 is TGTGCCAGCAGTCCAACTCTCTACGAGCAGTACTTC. Residues: CASSPTLYEQYF.

This clonotype appeared a few times. The chain combines TRBV28 with TRBJ2-1, with TRBD2 matching 10 bases. Unmatched junction bases numbered 7, after V lost 3 bases and J lost 8 bases. Germline-derived CDR1 and CDR2 are MDHEN and SYDVKM. The CDR3 totals 15 residues. CDR3 sequence reads: CASSFQSGRAHEQFF. The CDR3 DNA follows: TGTGCCAGCAGTTTTCAAAGCGGGAGGGCCCATGAGCAGTTCTTC. Full variable domain (remainder filled in from reference TRBV28 and TRBJ2-1): DVKVTQSSRYLVKRTGEKVFLECVQDMDHENMFWYRQDPGLGLRLIYFSYDVKMKEKGDIPEGYSVSREKKERFSLILESASTNQTSMYLCASSFQSGRAHEQFFGPGTRLTVL.

The chain joins TRBV11-1 to TRBJ1-2; D unresolved. This CDR3 contains 14 residues. CDR1 SGHAT and CDR2 FQDESV come from the germline V gene (reference sequence). V shed 4 bases and J shed 14 bases, with 23 bases lying between them. In DNA form, the CDR3 reads TGTGCCAGCAGCTCCGGGCCGACCTCTAATGACTATACCTTC. Amino acids: CASSSGPTSNDYTF.

Notes on this clonotype: One base away lies a much larger clone, so this may be a sequencing read error. The chain has TRBV6-2 or TRBV6-3 and TRBJ2-1; 9 bases agree with TRBD2. This CDR3 is built from 16 residues. V shed 7 bases and J 7 bases; nucleotides not matched to a gene: 14. CDR1 is MNHEY and CDR2 is SVGEGT in the germline V gene. The CDR3 loop is CASNPFGREGQNEQFF. The CDR3 DNA reads as TGTGCCAGCAACCCCTTCGGGCGGGAGGGCCAGAATGAGCAGTTCTTC.

The J gene is TRBJ2-7, the V gene TRBV29-1, with D unclear. The germline gives CDR1 SQVTM, CDR2 ANQGSEA. The CDR3 sequence is 12 residues long. This CDR3 is CIAVSSSYEQYF. CDR3 DNA: TGCATCGCTGTCTCCAGCAGCTACGAGCAGTACTTC.

This clonotype was seen many times. This chain uses TRBV10-3 with TRBJ2-7, with TRBD2 matching 7 bases. CDR1 and CDR2 (germline): ENHRY, SYGVKD. V shed 7 bases and J 7 bases; nucleotides not matched to a gene: 10. The CDR3 is made up of 13 amino acids. CDR3 region: CAINSGMGDEQYF. CDR3 in DNA: TGTGCCATCAACAGCGGGATGGGGGATGAGCAGTACTTC.

Remarks on this clonotype: Since a much larger clone is just one base distant, this may be a read error. This chain uses TRBV5-5 with TRBJ2-3, with 10 bases matching TRBD2. J gave up 6 bases and V 0 bases, and 4 bases lay outside the gene matches. CDR3 length: 15 residues. Germline V lookup: CDR1 SGHKS, CDR2 YYEKEE (reference sequence). CDR3 protein: CASSLASGGWDTQYF. The CDR3 coding sequence is TGTGCCAGCAGCTTGGCTAGCGGGGGTTGGGATACGCAGTATTTT.

The V and J genes are TRBV12-3 or TRBV12-4 and TRBJ2-7; weak D call: TRBD2 (5 bases). The CDR3 has 14 amino acids. The V gene lost 5 bases and the J gene lost 5 bases, with 16 bases spanning the gap. The CDR3 DNA reads TGTGCCAGCAGTCGCTCCCGCAGCGGTGACGAGCAGTACTTC. Its translation is CASSRSRSGDEQYF.

Concerning this clonotype itself: This may stem from a read error, because a much larger clone lies one nucleotide away. The CDR3 reads CAISETPTARGNTIYF. The CDR3 DNA reads TGTGCCATCAGTGAGACTCCGACAGCTCGTGGAAACACCATATATTTT. This sequence joins TRBV10-3 and TRBJ1-3; D is perhaps TRBD1 (5 bases). V lost 2 bases, J lost 3 bases, and 14 bases lay in between. The germline CDR1 and CDR2 sequences are ENHRY and SYGVKD. The CDR3 length is 16 residues.

For this clonotype: A much larger clonotype is one base distant, so this may be a read error. The CDR3 nucleotides are TGTGCCAGCAGCCGAGGGTCGGAAAATGAGCTGTTCTTC. Translated, it gives CASSRGSENELFF. The chain links TRBV5-6 to TRBJ2-1; tentatively, D is TRBD2 (5 bases). CDR3 length equals 13 residues. Germline assignment: CDR1 SGHDT and CDR2 YYEEEE.

The chain employs TRBV28 and TRBJ2-3, with D unresolved. This CDR3 contains 14 residues. The V and J ends lost 4 bases and 6 bases respectively, with 14 bases between them. Germline V CDR1 and CDR2: MDHEN, SYDVKM. This chain's CDR3 is CASSSPSETDTQYF. The CDR3, as DNA: TGTGCCAGCAGTTCCCCCAGCGAAACCGATACGCAGTATTTT.

As to this clonotype: A much larger clone sits a single nucleotide away, making a read error possible. The V and J genes are TRBV6-1 and TRBJ1-2; 7 nucleotides align to TRBD1. The germline gives CDR1 MNHNS, CDR2 SASEGT. The length of the CDR3 is 13 residues. Here the CDR3 reads CASSRQGDYDYTF. In nucleotides, the CDR3 is TGTGCCAGCAGTAGACAGGGCGACTATGACTACACCTTC.

In regard to this clonotype: A junction boundary mismatches the germline segment, possibly from a read error. This chain connects TRBV10-2 to TRBJ2-7, with 10 bases lining up with TRBD1. CDR1 is WSHSY and CDR2 is SAAADI in the germline V gene. The CDR3 has 15 amino acids. The CDR3 protein is CAGSELRGQGHEQYF. The CDR3 bases are TGCGCCGGCAGTGAGTTACGGGGACAGGGGCACGAGCAGTACTTC.

This clonotype was observed at least ten times. This rearrangement joins TRBV12-3 or TRBV12-4 to TRBJ2-2, with D perhaps TRBD2 (6 bases). V was shortened by 7 bases and J by 0 bases, with 15 bases between the two germline ends. This CDR3 has 16 amino acids. The DNA for the CDR3 is TGTGCCAGCACCCCCGTTCGGGGGACGAACACCGGGGAGCTGTTTTTT. Its translation: CASTPVRGTNTGELFF.

This rearrangement joins TRBV4-1 to TRBJ2-6; 7 bases align to TRBD1. The ends lost 4 bases at V and 1 base at J; junction bases unmatched: 7. This CDR3 region has 17 residues. Germline V gives CDR1 MGHRA, CDR2 YSYEKL. CDR3 DNA: TGCGCCAGCAGCCGAGAGGCACAGGGGTCTGGGGCCAACGTCCTGACTTTC. This codes for CASSREAQGSGANVLTF.

This clonotype was seen once. Being one base from a much bigger clone, this may be a read error. This chain connects TRBV12-3 or TRBV12-4 to TRBJ2-5; 10 bases align to TRBD1. J was trimmed by 7 bases and V by 5 bases; bases with no gene match: 7. The CDR3 extends over 14 amino acids. The CDR3 region has the DNA TGTGCCAGCAGTCCGACAGGGGGCTTAGGGACCCAGTACTTC. Translated, it gives CASSPTGGLGTQYF.

The table lists this clonotype with many counts. The chain carries TRBV29-1 and TRBJ1-1; D is unclear. In germline, CDR1 is SQVTM, CDR2 ANQGSEA. There are 11 residues in the CDR3. V was shortened by 4 bases and J by 1 base, with 4 bases between the two germline ends. The CDR3 loop reads CSVVGNTEAFF. DNA of the CDR3: TGCAGCGTTGTGGGGAACACTGAAGCTTTCTTT.

Turning to this clonotype: A much larger clone is a single base away; this may be a read error. V usage is TRBV29-1 and J usage is TRBJ2-1; D may match TRBD1 or TRBD2 (5 bases each). CDR3 length: 10 amino acids. V lost 6 bases to trimming and J lost 9 bases, with 9 bases between them. The germline gives CDR1 SQVTM, CDR2 ANQGSEA. The DNA of the CDR3 is TGCAGCGTGTCAGGGAGTGAGCAGTTCTTC. Translating gives CSVSGSEQFF.

This clonotype was counted many times. CDR3 coding DNA: TGCGCCAGCAGCCCAGTTGGGGGAGGCGGCAATGAGCAGTTCTTC. Protein sequence: CASSPVGGGGNEQFF. The chain combines TRBV4-1 with TRBJ2-1; perhaps TRBD2 as D (6 bases). This CDR3 is built from 15 residues. V was pared by 4 bases and J by 6 bases, with 16 bases between. The germline gives CDR1 MGHRA, CDR2 YSYEKL.

As concerns this clonotype: A single base separates this from a much larger clone, so it may be a read error. The chain carries TRBV29-1 and TRBJ1-2, with 8 nucleotides matching TRBD1. In germline, CDR1 is SQVTM, CDR2 ANQGSEA. The CDR3 sequence is 13 residues long. With V trimmed by 7 bases and J by 4 bases, 8 bases remained unmatched. The chain's CDR3 is CSAVTGDGYGYTF. CDR3 DNA: TGCAGCGCGGTGACAGGGGATGGCTATGGCTACACCTTC.

Notes on this clonotype: Just one base apart from a much larger clone, this may be a read error. J is TRBJ2-4 and V is TRBV30; TRBD2 matches at 8 bases. This CDR3 has 13 amino acids. Germline V gene sequence: CDR1 GTSNPN, CDR2 SVGIG (reference sequence). CDR3 in amino acids: CSWNKREKDIQYF. The DNA for the CDR3 is TGTTCCTGGAATAAGCGGGAGAAGGACATTCAGTACTTC.

This clonotype occurred a few times. This chain links TRBV5-1 with TRBJ2-7; maybe TRBD2 (7 bases). The CDR3 loop spans 16 amino acids. With 3 bases removed from V and 2 bases from J, the gap between germline ends came to 18 bases. Germline CDR1 reads SGHRS; CDR2 reads YFSETQ. The CDR3 here is CASSSGGGTSPYEQYF. For the CDR3, the DNA is TGCGCCAGCAGCTCTGGGGGGGGGACATCTCCCTACGAGCAGTACTTC.

With regard to this clonotype: This may arise from a read error, as a much more abundant clone is one base away. V and J are TRBV10-3 and TRBJ2-1; 12 bases fit TRBD2. Per the germline V gene, CDR1 is ENHRY and CDR2 is SYGVKD. The CDR3 has 18 amino acids. Here the CDR3 DNA reads TGTACCATCAGTGGAAACACTGGACTAGCGGGAAGGTCGAATGAGCAGTTCTTC. It is translated as CTISGNTGLAGRSNEQFF.

The table lists this clonotype with a few counts. A read error may explain this, as a much larger clone is one base away. V usage is TRBV6-1 and J usage is TRBJ1-2; D uncertain. CDR1 and CDR2 from the germline V gene are MNHNS and SASEGT. Trimming left V 6 bases short and J 6 bases short, with 11 bases between. CDR3 size: 12 residues. The CDR3, as DNA: TGTGCCAGCAGGGAGGGCTGGGATGGCTACACCTTC. This translates into CASREGWDGYTF.